The T cell receptor (beta chain) under discussion was sequenced for a study of CD8+ T cells in alopecia areata. CDR1 is SNHLY and CDR2 is FYNNEI in the germline V gene. After removal of 6 bases from V and 5 bases from J, the junction contained 7 bases not matched to a gene. This CDR3 has 14 amino acids. This clone was detected once. Its antigen is as yet unknown. Specified treatment: oral pan-JAK inhibitor, 5-10 mg twice daily. Obtained from alopecia areata patients were lesional scalp punch biopsies along with peripheral blood. Following extraction, RNA underwent reverse transcription to cDNA, which served as the sequencing template. The table came from immunoSEQ multiplex PCR; TCRdb's copy has only in-frame clones and leaves some out. The sample includes over 100,000 clones, 53% seen only once; the top ten take 0.46%. Findings and limits, study-wide: Resident alphabeta T-cell populations of normal skin are likewise subject to sequencing in scalp samples.

This sequence joins TRBV2 and TRBJ1-1; TRBD1 agrees at 9 bases. The sequence derives from a human donor with alopecia areata. Source: CD4+ T cells sorted from blood, taken at week 4, from a patient treated with tofacitinib. CDR3 sequence (DNA): TGTGCCAGCAGACCCTTGACAGGGGGGACTGAAGCTTTCTTT. It encodes CASRPLTGGTEAFF.